This TCR beta chain was found in a study of PD-L1 blockade in urothelial cancer. The wider study: Chemotherapy regimens numbering 0 to 3 had been given to patients. Reported median T cell count for blood samples was roughly 140,000. Study-level points and caveats: Below-median pretreatment blood TCR clonality predicted better survival. Durable-benefit patients had greater expansion of tumor-associated blood clones at 3 weeks.

The germline V gene encodes CDR1 SGHDT and CDR2 YYEEEE. Between the trimmed V and J ends, which lost 1 base and 13 bases, there was a span of 15 bases. This CDR3 is built from 14 residues. Comment on this clone: The antigen remains undetermined.

The data were produced by immunoSEQ multiplex PCR, yet TCRdb's version contains in-frame clones alone and is incomplete. The profile shows about 35,000 clones, approximately 85% of them singletons. Sample time point: pretreatment peripheral blood. The gene calls are TRBV5-6 and TRBJ1-6; D ambiguous. Sample: PBMCs, taken around atezolizumab (anti-PD-L1) treatment. The TCR originated in a man in his sixties with urothelial cancer. The CDR3 is CASSLRSARPPLHF. Here the CDR3 DNA reads TGTGCCAGCAGCTTGAGGAGCGCACGGCCGCCCCTCCACTTT. Together with reference TRBV5-6 and TRBJ1-6, the CDR3 gives the full variable domain: DAGVTQSPTHLIKTRGQQVTLRCSPKSGHDTVSWYQQALGQGPQFIFQYYEEEERQRGNFPDRFSGHQFPNYSSELNVNALLLGDSALYLCASSLRSARPPLHFGNGTRLTVT.